This T cell receptor (beta chain) came from a study of cytomegalovirus exposure and HLA in healthy donors. The overall study: Early released data comprised about 90 million unique TCRs from HLA-typed donors. Study conclusions and caveats: Most TCR sequences were rare, but some public TCRs occurred in many donors. Accurate HLA-A and HLA-B prediction from TCR beta sequences was reported for most subjects.

Germline V gene sequence: CDR1 PRHDT, CDR2 FYEKMQ (reference sequence). The CDR3 extends over 16 amino acids. Trimming stripped 5 bases from V and 0 bases from J, with 16 bases between. A word on this clone: Its antigen is not known.

Primers included in the PCR were 60 Vbeta and 13 Jbeta primers. TCRdb's table, derived via immunoSEQ multiplex PCR, lists solely in-frame clones and lacks some. The sample holds 65,000 to 90,000 clones. These donors, healthy bone marrow donors, were studied. Sequences were obtained from PBMCs. This chain joins TRBV13 and TRBJ1-1; D possibly corresponds to TRBD1 (5 bases). The clonotype comes from a female donor in good health and CMV-seropositive. CDR3 coding DNA: TGTGCCAGCAGCCGAAGTTACAGGTACATGAACACTGAAGCTTTCTTT. This codes for CASSRSYRYMNTEAFF.